Presented here are 7 T cell receptor beta chains from one specimen sequenced in a study of neoadjuvant anti-PD-1 for oral cavity cancer. As for time point: after neoadjuvant nivolumab, at surgical resection. Profiled with immunoSEQ multiplex PCR; TCRdb holds only in-frame clones, not every one. The sample records approximately 13,000 clones, 60% to 75% being singletons. This sample comprised PBMCs, obtained after nivolumab (anti-PD-1) treatment. These TCRs come from a person between 40 and 85 years old with oral cavity squamous cell carcinoma.

The rearrangement joins TRBV10-3 to TRBJ2-3; TRBD2 matches 12 bases. CDR1 ENHRY and CDR2 SYGVKD come from the germline V gene. The CDR3 totals 16 residues. The V gene end was trimmed by 6 bases and the J gene end by 6 bases; junction bases not matched to a gene: 10. CDR3 residues: CAISRLLAGGSDTQYF. DNA for the CDR3: TGTGCCATCAGCCGATTACTAGCGGGAGGCAGCGATACGCAGTATTTT.

The chain couples TRBV11-3 to TRBJ1-1; no definite D call. The V gene's germline CDR1 is SGHNT and CDR2 YENEEA. The CDR3 sequence is 13 residues long. The V and J ends lost 3 bases and 5 bases respectively, with 10 bases between them. CDR3 DNA: TGTGCCAGCAGCTTCGGCGAGAGAACTGAAGCTTTCTTT. Its protein is CASSFGERTEAFF.

The chain is built from TRBV5-1 and TRBJ2-7; D not resolved. The CDR3 length is 15 residues. Germline CDR1 reads SGHRS; CDR2 reads YFSETQ. Trimming shortened V by 0 bases and J by 0 bases, and 10 bases separated the two germline ends. The CDR3 DNA reads as TGCGCCAGCAGCTTGGGTTTTCCCAGCTCCTACGAGCAGTACTTC. It encodes CASSLGFPSSYEQYF. Full variable domain (rest looked up from reference TRBV5-1 and TRBJ2-7): KAGVTQTPRYLIKTRGQQVTLSCSPISGHRSVSWYQQTPGQGLQFLFEYFSETQRNKGNFPGRFSGRQFSNSRSEMNVSTLELGDSALYLCASSLGFPSSYEQYFGPGTRLTVT.

The V call is TRBV7-9, the J call TRBJ1-1; D not resolved. The CDR3 consists of 15 residues. Germline V gene sequence: CDR1 SEHNR, CDR2 FQNEAQ (reference sequence). Trimming left V 0 bases short and J 3 bases short, with 11 bases between. The CDR3 coding sequence is TGTGCCAGCAGCTTAGCGGTGGGCACCGACACTGAAGCTTTCTTT. Amino acid sequence: CASSLAVGTDTEAFF.

The genes are TRBV5-5 and TRBJ2-3; tentatively, D is TRBD2 (6 bases). Trimming took 0 bases from V and 9 from J, leaving 14 bases between them. CDR3 length: 14 residues. From germline, CDR1 is SGHKS and CDR2 YYEKEE (reference sequence). CDR3 loop: CASSLAWHGGTQYF. In DNA form, the CDR3 reads TGTGCCAGCAGCTTGGCCTGGCACGGGGGAACGCAGTATTTT.

This clone was detected a few times. V and J are TRBV19 and TRBJ2-4; the D gene is possibly TRBD2 (6 bases). The V gene lost 5 bases and the J gene lost 1 base, with 15 bases spanning the gap. The CDR3 contains 16 residues. Germline V gene data show CDR1 as LNHDA and CDR2 as SQIVND (reference sequence). As DNA, the CDR3 is TGTGCCAGTAGTGGTCACACGGGGGTGGCCAAAAACATTCAGTACTTC. Protein: CASSGHTGVAKNIQYF.

The chain carries TRBV5-6 and TRBJ1-2; 9 bases match TRBD1. V shed 2 bases, J shed 8 bases, and the junction held 7 bases outside the gene matches. In germline, CDR1 is SGHDT, CDR2 YYEEEE. The CDR3 has 14 residues. CDR3 DNA: TGTGCCAGCAGCTTTAGGGACAGGGCAGGAGGCTACACCTTC. Its translation: CASSFRDRAGGYTF. Based on the CDR3 plus reference TRBV5-6 and TRBJ1-2, the full variable domain is DAGVTQSPTHLIKTRGQQVTLRCSPKSGHDTVSWYQQALGQGPQFIFQYYEEEERQRGNFPDRFSGHQFPNYSSELNVNALLLGDSALYLCASSFRDRAGGYTFGSGTRLTVV.